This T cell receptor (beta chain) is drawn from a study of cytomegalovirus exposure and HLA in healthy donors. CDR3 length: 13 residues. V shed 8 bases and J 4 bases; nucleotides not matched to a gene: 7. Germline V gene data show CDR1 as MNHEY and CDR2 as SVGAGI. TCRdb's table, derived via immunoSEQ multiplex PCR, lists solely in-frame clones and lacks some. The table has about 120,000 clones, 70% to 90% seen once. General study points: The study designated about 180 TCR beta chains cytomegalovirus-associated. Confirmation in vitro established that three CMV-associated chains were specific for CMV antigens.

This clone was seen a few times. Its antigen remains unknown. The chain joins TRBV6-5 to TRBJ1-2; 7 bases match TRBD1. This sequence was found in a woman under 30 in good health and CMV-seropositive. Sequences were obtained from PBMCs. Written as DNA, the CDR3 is TGTGCCAGCGGATCCGGGACAGCCTATGGCTACACCTTC. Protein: CASGSGTAYGYTF.